The rows below give T cell receptor beta chains drawn from one sample of a study of vaccination and CD4 T cells after COVID-19. Using its own MiXCR run on the PCR reads, TCRdb lists one record per CDR3 protein. The sample lists fewer than 15,000 distinct CDR3 sequences, about 55% occurring once. Their target antigens are unknown. The material sequenced was CD4+ T cells from blood, cultured in vitro, taken before SARS-CoV-2 vaccination. The receptors originated from a human donor who had recovered from COVID-19. The CDR3 runs from the conserved cysteine through the conserved F or W. A D gene is named only where the DNA matches it firmly. For some rows the clone size is stated as once, few or many, or as a class when expanded; others skip it.

CDR3nt: TGTGCCAGCAGTGAAGGCGGGAGGGATACGCAGTATTTT
CDR3aa: CASSEGGRDTQYF
v_gene: TRBV6-4
j_gene: TRBJ2-3
d_gene: TRBD2
abundance: few

CDR3nt: TGCAGTGCGGACGGACTAGCGGGCTACCAAGAGACCCAGTACTTC
CDR3aa: CSADGLAGYQETQYF
v_gene: TRBV20-1
j_gene: TRBJ2-5
d_gene: TRBD2
abundance: .

CDR3nt: TGTGCCAGCAGCCCCGACAGGAGCACAGATACGCAGTATTTT
CDR3aa: CASSPDRSTDTQYF
v_gene: TRBV7-3
j_gene: TRBJ2-3
d_gene: .
abundance: .

CDR3nt: TGTGCCAGCAGTTTAGGGACAGGGGGACTAGCGGGAGCCCGGTACAATGAGCAGTTCTTC
CDR3aa: CASSLGTGGLAGARYNEQFF
v_gene: TRBV27
j_gene: TRBJ2-1
d_gene: TRBD2
abundance: .

CDR3nt: TGTGCCAGTCGGAGGGGAGATACGCAGTATTTT
CDR3aa: CASRRGDTQYF
v_gene: TRBV19
j_gene: TRBJ2-3
d_gene: .
abundance: .

CDR3nt: TGTGCCAGCATGAGCGGGACAGTCCGTCCCCCCTACAATGAGCAGTTCTTC
CDR3aa: CASMSGTVRPPYNEQFF
v_gene: TRBV6-2/TRBV6-3
j_gene: TRBJ2-1
d_gene: .
abundance: .

CDR3nt: TGTGCCAGCAGCTTGGTTCGATCGGGAAGTGGGGTGCGCGAGCAGTACTTC
CDR3aa: CASSLVRSGSGVREQYF
v_gene: TRBV5-6
j_gene: TRBJ2-7
d_gene: .
abundance: .

CDR3nt: TGTGCCATCAGTCAGGCTAGCAATCAGCCCCAGCATTTT
CDR3aa: CAISQASNQPQHF
v_gene: TRBV10-3
j_gene: TRBJ1-5
d_gene: .
abundance: .

CDR3nt: TGTGCCAGCAGCCTCCCCCCAGCGGGGACTTTACGGGAGCAGTACTTC
CDR3aa: CASSLPPAGTLREQYF
v_gene: TRBV14
j_gene: TRBJ2-7
d_gene: TRBD2
abundance: .

CDR3nt: TGCAGTGCTAGGGAGACCTCACGGGCCGGGGGCTACACCTTC
CDR3aa: CSARETSRAGGYTF
v_gene: TRBV20-1
j_gene: TRBJ1-2
d_gene: .
abundance: .

CDR3nt: TGCAGTGCTTACAGACAGGGGGCGAGGACTGAAGCTTTCTTT
CDR3aa: CSAYRQGARTEAFF
v_gene: TRBV20-1
j_gene: TRBJ1-1
d_gene: TRBD1
abundance: .

CDR3nt: TGTGCCGGGGTCCCGGGACTAGCGAACAATGAGCAGTTCTTC
CDR3aa: CAGVPGLANNEQFF
v_gene: TRBV7-2
j_gene: TRBJ2-1
d_gene: TRBD2
abundance: .

CDR3nt: TGTGCCAGCAGTGTCGGAGAGACCCAGTACTTC
CDR3aa: CASSVGETQYF
v_gene: TRBV2
j_gene: TRBJ2-5
d_gene: .
abundance: .

CDR3nt: TGTGCCATCAGTGAGTCGGGGCTAGCCAAAAACATTCAGTACTTC
CDR3aa: CAISESGLAKNIQYF
v_gene: TRBV10-3
j_gene: TRBJ2-4
d_gene: .
abundance: .

CDR3nt: TGTGCCAGCAGTTTGGTACAGGGGGCTGGTACTGAAGCTTTCTTT
CDR3aa: CASSLVQGAGTEAFF
v_gene: TRBV28
j_gene: TRBJ1-1
d_gene: TRBD1
abundance: .

CDR3nt: TGTGCCAGCGACCCAGCGGGAGGGACCTACGAGCAGTACTTC
CDR3aa: CASDPAGGTYEQYF
v_gene: TRBV28
j_gene: TRBJ2-7
d_gene: TRBD2
abundance: .

CDR3nt: TGTGCCAGCAGCCCGGGACTAGCGGGAGGATCAGATACGCAGTATTTT
CDR3aa: CASSPGLAGGSDTQYF
v_gene: TRBV7-3
j_gene: TRBJ2-3
d_gene: TRBD2
abundance: .

CDR3nt: TGTGCCAGCAGCTCACTTTCTACCTACCGGGACTCGCGTAGGGAGACCCAGTACTTC
CDR3aa: CASSSLSTYRDSRRETQYF
v_gene: TRBV28
j_gene: TRBJ2-5
d_gene: .
abundance: few

CDR3nt: TGTGCCAGTAGTATCGGGACTAGGCACAATGAGCAGTTCTTC
CDR3aa: CASSIGTRHNEQFF
v_gene: TRBV19
j_gene: TRBJ2-1
d_gene: TRBD2
abundance: few

CDR3nt: TGCAGTGCTAGTTTTCCTTCGATCTTAGAGCAGTTCTTC
CDR3aa: CSASFPSILEQFF
v_gene: TRBV20-1
j_gene: TRBJ2-1
d_gene: .
abundance: .

CDR3nt: TGTGCCAGCAGTTTAGCCGGGATCCGCTCCTACAATGAGCAGTTCTTC
CDR3aa: CASSLAGIRSYNEQFF
v_gene: TRBV7-9
j_gene: TRBJ2-1
d_gene: .
abundance: .

CDR3nt: TGTGCCACCAGTCGGGGTGGGTTGTCTAGCGGGAACTTCGAGACCCAGTACTTC
CDR3aa: CATSRGGLSSGNFETQYF
v_gene: TRBV24-1
j_gene: TRBJ2-5
d_gene: TRBD2
abundance: .

CDR3nt: TGTGCCAGCAGCTCCGACAGGGATCAGCCCCAGCATTTT
CDR3aa: CASSSDRDQPQHF
v_gene: TRBV7-6
j_gene: TRBJ1-5
d_gene: TRBD1
abundance: few

CDR3nt: TGTGCCAGCAGTTTAGGACAGAGCACAGATACGCAGTATTTT
CDR3aa: CASSLGQSTDTQYF
v_gene: TRBV28
j_gene: TRBJ2-3
d_gene: .
abundance: .

CDR3nt: TGCAGTGCTAGCGGGCGGCACCGGGGGCCCCAGCATTTT
CDR3aa: CSASGRHRGPQHF
v_gene: TRBV20-1
j_gene: TRBJ1-5
d_gene: .
abundance: few

CDR3nt: TGCAGTGCTACTAACGAGGGAGGGCGTAATCAGCCCCAGCATTTT
CDR3aa: CSATNEGGRNQPQHF
v_gene: TRBV20-1
j_gene: TRBJ1-5
d_gene: .
abundance: .

CDR3nt: TGTGCCAGCAGTTTATACAGGGCGGGGAATTCACCCCTCCACTTT
CDR3aa: CASSLYRAGNSPLHF
v_gene: TRBV27
j_gene: TRBJ1-6
d_gene: .
abundance: .

CDR3nt: TGTGCCAGTAGTATAGTGGCCAAGGGCCGCTCTGGGGCCAACGTCCTGACTTTC
CDR3aa: CASSIVAKGRSGANVLTF
v_gene: TRBV19
j_gene: TRBJ2-6
d_gene: .
abundance: .

CDR3nt: TGTGCCAGCAGCCTCCAAGCGGGAAGCACAGATACGCAGTATTTT
CDR3aa: CASSLQAGSTDTQYF
v_gene: TRBV28
j_gene: TRBJ2-3
d_gene: TRBD2
abundance: medium-sized

CDR3nt: TGCAGTGCTAGAGATCTGACAGGACTAGCCAAAAACATTCAGTACTTC
CDR3aa: CSARDLTGLAKNIQYF
v_gene: TRBV20-1
j_gene: TRBJ2-4
d_gene: .
abundance: medium-sized

CDR3nt: TGCGCCAGCAGCTTGGAAGTGGGACAGGTTTCCTACGAGCAGTACTTC
CDR3aa: CASSLEVGQVSYEQYF
v_gene: TRBV5-1
j_gene: TRBJ2-7
d_gene: TRBD1
abundance: .

CDR3nt: TGTGCCACCAGTACCGCGGGACAGACCAACAATGAGCAGTTCTTC
CDR3aa: CATSTAGQTNNEQFF
v_gene: TRBV24-1
j_gene: TRBJ2-1
d_gene: .
abundance: .

CDR3nt: TGTGCCAGCAGCCTAGCGGGACAGGGTTCTGTGGACGAGCAGTACTTC
CDR3aa: CASSLAGQGSVDEQYF
v_gene: TRBV28
j_gene: TRBJ2-7
d_gene: .
abundance: .

CDR3nt: TGCAGTGCTACGGGACAGACCTATGGCTACACCTTC
CDR3aa: CSATGQTYGYTF
v_gene: TRBV20-1
j_gene: TRBJ1-2
d_gene: TRBD1
abundance: .

CDR3nt: TGTGCCAGCAGTGAAGTCGCGCCGGGACTAGCCGGGAGGGTCAATGAGCAGTTCTTC
CDR3aa: CASSEVAPGLAGRVNEQFF
v_gene: TRBV6-1
j_gene: TRBJ2-1
d_gene: TRBD2
abundance: .

CDR3nt: TGTGCCAGCTCTGATCCTAAAAAAGATGACAATGAGCAGTTCTTC
CDR3aa: CASSDPKKDDNEQFF
v_gene: TRBV6-2/TRBV6-3
j_gene: TRBJ2-1
d_gene: .
abundance: .

CDR3nt: TGCGCCAGCAGCCAGGGACAGGGAAAAGAGACCCAGTACTTC
CDR3aa: CASSQGQGKETQYF
v_gene: TRBV5-1
j_gene: TRBJ2-5
d_gene: TRBD1
abundance: .